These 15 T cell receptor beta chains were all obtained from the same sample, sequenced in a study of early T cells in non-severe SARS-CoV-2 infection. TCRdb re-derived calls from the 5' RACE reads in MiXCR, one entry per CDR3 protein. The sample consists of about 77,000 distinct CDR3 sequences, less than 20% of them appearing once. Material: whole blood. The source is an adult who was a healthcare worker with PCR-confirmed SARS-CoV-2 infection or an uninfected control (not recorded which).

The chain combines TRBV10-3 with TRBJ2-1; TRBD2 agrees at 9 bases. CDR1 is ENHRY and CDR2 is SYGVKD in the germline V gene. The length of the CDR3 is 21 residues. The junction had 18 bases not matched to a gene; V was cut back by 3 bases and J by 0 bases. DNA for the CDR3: TGTGCCATCAGTGATCCCTTTATTAGCGGGGGTCGTCCGAGCTCCTACAATGAGCAGTTCTTC. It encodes CAISDPFISGGRPSSYNEQFF.

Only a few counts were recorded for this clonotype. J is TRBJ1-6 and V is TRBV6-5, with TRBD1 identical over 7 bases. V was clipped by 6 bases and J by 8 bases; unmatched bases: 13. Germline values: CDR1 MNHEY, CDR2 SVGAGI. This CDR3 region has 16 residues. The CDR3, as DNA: TGTGCCAGCAGCCGCACAATTACGACAGGGCATTCACCCCTCCACTTT. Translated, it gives CASSRTITTGHSPLHF.

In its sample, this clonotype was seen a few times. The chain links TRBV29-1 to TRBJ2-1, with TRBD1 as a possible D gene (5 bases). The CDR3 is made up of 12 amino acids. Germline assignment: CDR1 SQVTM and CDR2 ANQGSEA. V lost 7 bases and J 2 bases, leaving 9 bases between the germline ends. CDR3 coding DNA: TGCAGCGCGGGCAGGGCCTACAATGAGCAGTTCTTC. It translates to CSAGRAYNEQFF.

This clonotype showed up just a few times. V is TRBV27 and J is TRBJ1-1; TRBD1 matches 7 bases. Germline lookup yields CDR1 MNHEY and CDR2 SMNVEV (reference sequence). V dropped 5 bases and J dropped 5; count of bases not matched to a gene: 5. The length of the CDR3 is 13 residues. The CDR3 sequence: CASSTWTGTEAFF. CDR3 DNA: TGTGCCAGCAGTACTTGGACAGGTACTGAAGCTTTCTTT.

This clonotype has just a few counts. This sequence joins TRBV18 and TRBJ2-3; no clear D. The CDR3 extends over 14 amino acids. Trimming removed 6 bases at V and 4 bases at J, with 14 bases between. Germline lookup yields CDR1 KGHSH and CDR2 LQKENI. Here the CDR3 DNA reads TGTGCCAGCTCGCCGACCACCCCCTCAGATACGCAGTATTTT. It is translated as CASSPTTPSDTQYF.

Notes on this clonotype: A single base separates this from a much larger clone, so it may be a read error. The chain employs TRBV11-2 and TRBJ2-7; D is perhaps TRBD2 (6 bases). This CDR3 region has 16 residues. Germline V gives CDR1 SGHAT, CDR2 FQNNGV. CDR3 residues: CAGSSIKAIGSYEQYF. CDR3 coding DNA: TGTGCCGGCAGCTCGATCAAGGCCATCGGGAGCTACGAGCAGTACTTC.

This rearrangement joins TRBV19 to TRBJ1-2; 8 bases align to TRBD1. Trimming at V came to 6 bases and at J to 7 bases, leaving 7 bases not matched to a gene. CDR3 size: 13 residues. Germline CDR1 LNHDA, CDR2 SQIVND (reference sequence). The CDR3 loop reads CASSGRTGFGYTF. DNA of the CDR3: TGTGCCAGTAGCGGAAGGACAGGGTTTGGCTACACCTTC. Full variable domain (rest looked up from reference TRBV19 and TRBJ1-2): DGGITQSPKYLFRKEGQNVTLSCEQNLNHDAMYWYRQDPGQGLRLIYYSQIVNDFQKGDIAEGYSVSREKKESFPLTVTSAQKNPTAFYLCASSGRTGFGYTFGSGTRLTVV.

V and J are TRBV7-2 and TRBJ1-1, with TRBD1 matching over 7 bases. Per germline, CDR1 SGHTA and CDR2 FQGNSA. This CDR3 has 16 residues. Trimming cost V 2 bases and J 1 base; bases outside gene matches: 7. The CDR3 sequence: CASSLRGAGGNTEAFF. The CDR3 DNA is TGTGCCAGCAGCTTAAGAGGGGCAGGGGGGAACACTGAAGCTTTCTTT.

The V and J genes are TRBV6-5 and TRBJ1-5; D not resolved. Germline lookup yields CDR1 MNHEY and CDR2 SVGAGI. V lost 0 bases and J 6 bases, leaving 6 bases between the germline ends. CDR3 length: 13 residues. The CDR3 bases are TGTGCCAGCAGTTACTCGATTACTCAGCCCCAGCATTTT. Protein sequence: CASSYSITQPQHF.

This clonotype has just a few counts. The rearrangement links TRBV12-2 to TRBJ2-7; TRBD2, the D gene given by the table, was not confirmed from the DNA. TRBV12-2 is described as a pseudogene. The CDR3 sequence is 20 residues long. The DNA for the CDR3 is TGTGCAAGTCGCTCCTCCGCTAGGGGTAGCGGGGGGAGCTCCTCCTACGAGCAGTACTTC. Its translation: CASRSSARGSGGSSSYEQYF.

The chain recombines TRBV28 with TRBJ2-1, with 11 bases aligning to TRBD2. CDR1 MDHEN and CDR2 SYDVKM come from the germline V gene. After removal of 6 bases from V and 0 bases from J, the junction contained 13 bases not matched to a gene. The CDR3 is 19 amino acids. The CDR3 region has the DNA TGTGCCAGCAGCCGATCCGCTGGGACTAGCGGAAGCTCCTACAATGAGCAGTTCTTC. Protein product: CASSRSAGTSGSSYNEQFF.

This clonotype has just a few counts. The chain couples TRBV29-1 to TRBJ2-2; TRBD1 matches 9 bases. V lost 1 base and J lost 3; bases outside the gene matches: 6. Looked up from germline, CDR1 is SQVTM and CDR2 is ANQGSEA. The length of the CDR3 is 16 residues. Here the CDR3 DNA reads TGCAGCGTTGAAGTCCCCTGGACAGGGGACACCGGGGAGCTGTTTTTT. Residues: CSVEVPWTGDTGELFF.

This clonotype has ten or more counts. CDR3 loop: CASSPIPSGANTGELFF. The CDR3 nucleotides are TGTGCCAGCAGCCCGATCCCGAGCGGGGCGAACACCGGGGAGCTGTTTTTT. The chain links TRBV7-6 to TRBJ2-2, with 7 bases aligning to TRBD2. This CDR3 contains 17 residues. CDR1 is SGHVS, CDR2 FNYEAQ, per germline. Trimming cost V 5 bases and J 0 bases; bases outside gene matches: 9.

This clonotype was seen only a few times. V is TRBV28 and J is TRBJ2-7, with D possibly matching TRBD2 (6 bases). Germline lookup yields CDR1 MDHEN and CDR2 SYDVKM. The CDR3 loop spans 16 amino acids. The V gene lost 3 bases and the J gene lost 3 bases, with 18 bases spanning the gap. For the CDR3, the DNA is TGTGCCAGCAGTTTCAGGAGGGGCCAAGACTTCTACGAGCAGTACTTC. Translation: CASSFRRGQDFYEQYF.

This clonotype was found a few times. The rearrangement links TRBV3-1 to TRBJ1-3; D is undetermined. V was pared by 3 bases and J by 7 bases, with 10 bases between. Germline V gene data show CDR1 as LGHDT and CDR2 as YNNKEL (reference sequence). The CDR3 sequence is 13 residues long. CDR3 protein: CASSQGGGNTIYF. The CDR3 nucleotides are TGTGCCAGCAGCCAGGGCGGAGGGAACACCATATATTTT.